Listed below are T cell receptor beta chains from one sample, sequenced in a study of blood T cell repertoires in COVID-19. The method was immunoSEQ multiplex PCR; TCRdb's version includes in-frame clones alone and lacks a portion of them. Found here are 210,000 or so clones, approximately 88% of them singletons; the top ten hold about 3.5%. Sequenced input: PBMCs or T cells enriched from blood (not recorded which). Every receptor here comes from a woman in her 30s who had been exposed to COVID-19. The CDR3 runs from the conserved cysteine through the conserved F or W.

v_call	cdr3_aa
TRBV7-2	CASSPRRGWSPLHF
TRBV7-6	CASSLAYSGQASPLHF
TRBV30	CAWSHQMNTEAFF
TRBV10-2	CAGTGGTGELFF
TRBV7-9	CASRDDRERNSPLHF
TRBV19	CASSRGDRGVHTEAFF
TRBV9	CASSVANSATPLHF
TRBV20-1	CSAQDRGELFF
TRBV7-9	CASLVAGSYEQYF
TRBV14	CASSQVRERETQYF
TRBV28	CASRELTALQETQYF
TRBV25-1	CASGHSQPQHF
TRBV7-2	CASSLIAGLSTDTQYF
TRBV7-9	CASSLRAGHLNTEAFF
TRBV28	CASRPRTGANYGYTF
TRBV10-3	CAISETSGSTDTQYF
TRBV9	CASSTLRGNWAGELFF
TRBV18	CASSPREMQGWTFLNTEAFF
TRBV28	CASSPISPSGNNSPLHF
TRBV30	CAWRHRGNTEAFF
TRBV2	CASSEAVLADTQYF
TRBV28	CASSPDRDNEQFF
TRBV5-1	CASSLTDPGAYEQYF
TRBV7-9	CASSSPARQADTQYF
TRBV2	CASSRTVQETQYF
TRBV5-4	CASSLAAGEGETQYF
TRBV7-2	CASSRSEVLNTEAFF
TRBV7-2	CASSIRQSYGYTF
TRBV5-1	CASSLTGWDMNTEAFF
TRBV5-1	CASSLEPGQGAQDTEAFF
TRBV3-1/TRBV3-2	CASSPQGAGGRETQYF
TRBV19	CASSARLRGPSNQPQHF
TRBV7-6	CASSPGLAGFTDTQYF
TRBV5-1	CASSLGTSNTEAFF
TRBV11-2	CASSPRVGGNTIYF
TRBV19	CAATDSFTDTQYF
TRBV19	CASSKIALNTEAFF
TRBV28	CASSSHKGYTF
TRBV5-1	CASSQRQGGPYEQYF
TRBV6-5	CASRITGGSNEKLFF